This T cell receptor (beta chain) stems from a study of shared clonotypes between healthy human individuals. Study overall: A donor's plate count was three for CD4 naive and three for CD4 memory; CD8 naive had two and CD8 memory one. Study outcomes and limitations: Represented diversity, genetic and exposure-history alike, was limited by few donors. Unshared clonotypes carried lower generation probabilities than those common to all four donors.

Regarding this clone: Its antigen is unknown.

Trimming pared 7 bases from V and 6 bases from J, leaving 15 bases between. This CDR3 region has 13 residues. The germline V gene encodes CDR1 MNHEY and CDR2 SVGAGI. A CD45RA-negative memory subset and a CD45RA+ naive subset were separated from the CD4+ cells. Method: immunoSEQ multiplex PCR; TCRdb's copy keeps in-frame clones and lacks some. The sample yields about 2 million clones, roughly 95% seen once. This receptor was identified in a young man in good health. The sequencing sample was made of naive CD4+ T cells sorted from blood. Subset reported: CD45RA+ positively selected. The V call is TRBV6-5, the J call TRBJ1-1; possible D gene TRBD1, 6 bases. DNA for the CDR3: TGTGCCAGCATAGGGCAGGGGCTCGCTGAAGCTTTCTTT. It is translated as CASIGQGLAEAFF.